The 28 T cell receptor beta chains reported below all come from one sample, sequenced in a study of shared clonotypes between healthy human individuals. Assay used: immunoSEQ multiplex PCR; TCRdb lists only in-frame clones, some missing. The data show a few hundred thousand clones, 96% seen once. Sequenced: memory CD8+ T cells sorted from blood. This sample's subset: CD45RO+ cells pooled with CCR7-negative TemRA cells. Every receptor here comes from a young man in good health.

Notes on this clone: Other DNA sequences from this sample encode an identical CDR3 as well. The genes are TRBV19 and TRBJ2-7, with 10 bases lining up with TRBD1. Germline V CDR1 and CDR2: LNHDA, SQIVND (reference sequence). There are 13 residues in the CDR3. J was trimmed by 4 bases and V by 4 bases; bases with no gene match: 1. The chain's CDR3 is CASSTGQGYEQYF. The CDR3, as DNA: TGTGCCAGTAGTACGGGACAGGGGTACGAGCAGTACTTC.

The gene calls are TRBV6-6 and TRBJ1-2, with a tentative D call TRBD1 (6 bases). The V end lost 6 bases, the J end lost 0 bases, and 14 bases lay between the germline ends. CDR3 length: 15 amino acids. CDR1 is MNHNY, CDR2 SVGAGI, per germline (reference sequence). CDR3 bases: TGTGCCAGCAGCCCGACCAGGGGCGCTAACTATGGCTACACCTTC. It yields the protein CASSPTRGANYGYTF.

The chain has TRBV27 and TRBJ1-4; 7 bases are a match to TRBD1. Germline CDR1 is MNHEY and CDR2 is SMNVEV (reference sequence). The CDR3 totals 16 residues. With 5 bases clipped from V and 5 bases from J, the junction kept 11 bases outside the gene matches. The CDR3 region has the DNA TGTGCCAGCAGTGGGGACAGAGGCTTTGCGAATGAAAAACTGTTTTTT. It specifies CASSGDRGFANEKLFF.

The chain joins TRBV6-5 to TRBJ1-2, with TRBD1 identical over 7 bases. V shed 7 bases, J shed 4 bases, and the junction held 0 bases outside the gene matches. In germline, CDR1 is MNHEY, CDR2 SVGAGI. CDR3 length: 11 residues. The CDR3 sequence: CASTGGYGYTF. The CDR3 nucleotides are TGTGCCAGCACAGGGGGCTATGGCTACACCTTC.

This rearrangement joins TRBV21-1 to TRBJ2-2; TRBD1, the D gene given by the table, was not confirmed from the DNA. TRBV21-1 is a known pseudogene. CDR3 length: 14 residues. The CDR3 loop is CASSRQGPGGELFF. For the CDR3, the DNA is TGTGCCAGCAGCAGACAGGGGCCGGGCGGGGAGCTGTTTTTT.

CDR3 nucleotide sequence: TGTGCCATCAGTGAGCTAGGGGGGGACTCCTACAATGAGCAGTTCTTC. It specifies CAISELGGDSYNEQFF. The chain has TRBV10-3 and TRBJ2-1; a possible D gene is TRBD2 (7 bases). Germline CDR1 is ENHRY and CDR2 is SYGVKD. Trimming removed 2 bases from V and 0 bases from J, with 11 bases in between. There are 16 residues in the CDR3.

The chain has TRBV7-9 and TRBJ2-7, with 7 bases that match TRBD2. V lost 1 base and J lost 0; bases outside the gene matches: 0. Germline CDR1 reads SEHNR; CDR2 reads FQNEAQ (reference sequence). This CDR3 region has 14 residues. In nucleotides, the CDR3 is TGTGCCAGCAGCTTAGTAGCGGGCTCCTACGAGCAGTACTTC. This codes for CASSLVAGSYEQYF.

The rearrangement joins TRBV9 to TRBJ2-1; the match to TRBD2 covers 10 bases. Germline CDR1 is SGDLS and CDR2 is YYNGEE. V was clipped by 3 bases and J by 8 bases; unmatched bases: 5. The CDR3 runs 14 residues. The CDR3 nucleotides read TGTGCCAGCAGCGCCCTGAGCGGGAGGGATGAGCAGTTCTTC. Residues: CASSALSGRDEQFF.

Points on this clone: Distinct nucleotide sequences in the sample also encode this CDR3. The gene calls are TRBV28 and TRBJ2-3; 9 positions match TRBD2. Germline CDR1 reads MDHEN; CDR2 reads SYDVKM. The ends lost 2 bases at V and 3 bases at J; junction bases unmatched: 0. The CDR3 covers 14 residues. CDR3: CASSLLAGTDTQYF. The CDR3 DNA sequence: TGTGCCAGCAGTTTACTAGCGGGAACAGATACGCAGTATTTT.

V gene TRBV7-2 combines with J gene TRBJ1-1; maybe TRBD1 (5 bases). The CDR3 covers 13 residues. Germline lookup yields CDR1 SGHTA and CDR2 FQGNSA. V was shortened by 6 bases and J by 1 base, with 9 bases between the two germline ends. The CDR3 DNA reads as TGTGCCAGCAGACAGGATCAGAACACTGAAGCTTTCTTT. Protein sequence: CASRQDQNTEAFF.

This chain connects TRBV19 to TRBJ2-7, with 12 bases fitting TRBD2. V was pared by 5 bases and J by 0 bases, with 5 bases of the junction left unmatched. Germline CDR1 reads LNHDA; CDR2 reads SQIVND (reference sequence). There are 16 residues in the CDR3. This chain's CDR3 is CASSSPTSGSSYEQYF. Here the CDR3 DNA reads TGTGCCAGTAGTTCACCGACTAGCGGGAGCTCCTACGAGCAGTACTTC.

V usage is TRBV5-3 and J usage is TRBJ1-3; no clear D gene. TRBV5-3 is designated an ORF whose function remains uncertain. Trimming stripped 7 bases from V and 3 bases from J, with 2 bases between. This CDR3 has 10 amino acids. The CDR3 loop reads CARDGNTIYF. The DNA of the CDR3 is TGTGCCAGAGATGGAAACACCATATATTTT.

V usage is TRBV18 and J usage is TRBJ1-4; D call uncertain. Trimming stripped 0 bases from V and 10 bases from J, with 18 bases between. The CDR3 covers 16 residues. Germline V gives CDR1 KGHSH, CDR2 LQKENI. The CDR3 reads CASSPPAFEGLGKLFF. Written as DNA, the CDR3 is TGTGCCAGCTCACCACCGGCTTTCGAGGGTTTGGGAAAACTGTTTTTT.

A remark on this clone: This CDR3 is also generated by other DNA sequences in the sample. The V call is TRBV9, the J call TRBJ2-2, with D unclear. V was cut by 2 bases and J by 3 bases, with 2 bases left in between. The CDR3 contains 12 residues. Germline V gene data show CDR1 as SGDLS and CDR2 as YYNGEE. CDR3 sequence: CASSVYTGELFF. As DNA, the CDR3 is TGTGCCAGCAGCGTCTACACCGGGGAGCTGTTTTTT.

The rearrangement uses TRBV18 and TRBJ2-3, with D unclear. The germline CDR1 and CDR2 sequences are KGHSH and LQKENI. The CDR3 has 15 amino acids. V was clipped by 3 bases and J by 6 bases, with 16 bases between them. The CDR3 sequence is CASSPVLATSDTQYF. The CDR3 nucleotides are TGTGCCAGCTCACCGGTGTTGGCGACTTCGGATACGCAGTATTTT.

The chain carries TRBV7-3 and TRBJ2-7; 8 nucleotides agree with TRBD2. After removal of 5 bases from V and 7 bases from J, the junction contained 13 bases not matched to a gene. In germline, CDR1 is SGHTA, CDR2 FQGTGA. The CDR3 is 15 residues long. Here the CDR3 reads CASSPAAGGLGEQYF. CDR3 nucleotide sequence: TGTGCCAGCAGCCCAGCCGCGGGAGGACTAGGTGAGCAGTACTTC.

The rearrangement joins TRBV5-1 to TRBJ2-5, with 8 positions matching TRBD1. CDR3 length: 14 amino acids. Germline CDR1 reads SGHRS; CDR2 reads YFSETQ. The V gene end was trimmed by 4 bases and the J gene end by 1 base; junction bases not matched to a gene: 3. The CDR3 nucleotides read TGCGCCAGCAGCGAGGGGACAGGCCAAGAGACCCAGTACTTC. This sequence encodes CASSEGTGQETQYF.

The chain uses TRBV27 and TRBJ2-1, with D tentatively TRBD1 (6 bases). The germline V gene has CDR1 MNHEY and CDR2 SMNVEV (reference sequence). Trimming left V 5 bases short and J 4 bases short, with 12 bases between. The CDR3 is 14 residues long. The CDR3 loop reads CASSPDRPYNEQFF. DNA for the CDR3: TGTGCCAGCAGTCCGGACAGACCATACAATGAGCAGTTCTTC.

The chain couples TRBV2 to TRBJ2-2; 11 bases align to TRBD2. After removal of 6 bases from V and 6 bases from J, the junction contained 6 bases not matched to a gene. From germline, CDR1 is SNHLY and CDR2 FYNNEI. This CDR3 has 15 amino acids. The DNA for the CDR3 is TGTGCCAGCAGGGAGACTAGCGGGACACCCGGGGAGCTGTTTTTT. Its translation is CASRETSGTPGELFF.

The chain combines TRBV7-2 with TRBJ1-2; D is unresolved. The CDR3 is 14 amino acids. Trimming cost V 1 base and J 0 bases, with 6 bases left between them. CDR1 and CDR2 (germline): SGHTA, FQGNSA. In DNA, the CDR3 is TGTGCCAGCAGCTTAGATCTGTCTAACTATGGCTACACCTTC. It codes for CASSLDLSNYGYTF. The complete variable domain, with remaining parts taken from reference TRBV7-2 and TRBJ1-2, reads GAGVSQSPSNKVTEKGKDVELRCDPISGHTALYWYRQSLGQGLEFLIYFQGNSAPDKSGLPSDRFSAERTGGSVSTLTIQRTQQEDSAVYLCASSLDLSNYGYTFGSGTRLTVV.

The V and J genes are TRBV6-5 and TRBJ2-2, with a tentative D call TRBD2 (6 bases). Germline V CDR1 and CDR2: MNHEY, SVGAGI. The CDR3 is 15 residues long. V lost 6 bases and J lost 5, with 16 bases in between. This chain's CDR3 is CASRGGVFRTGELFF. Here the CDR3 DNA reads TGTGCCAGCAGGGGGGGAGTCTTTAGGACCGGGGAGCTGTTTTTT.

The chain is built from TRBV18 and TRBJ2-1, with TRBD2 matching over 9 bases. The V gene's germline CDR1 is KGHSH and CDR2 LQKENI. The junction had 6 bases not matched to a gene; V was cut back by 3 bases and J by 3 bases. This CDR3 spans 16 amino acids. The CDR3, as DNA: TGTGCCAGCTCACCCCTAGCGGGACTAAACTACAATGAGCAGTTCTTC. Translating gives CASSPLAGLNYNEQFF. Full variable domain (rest looked up from reference TRBV18 and TRBJ2-1): NAGVMQNPRHLVRRRGQEARLRCSPMKGHSHVYWYRQLPEEGLKFMVYLQKENIIDESGMPKERFSAEFPKEGPSILRIQQVVRGDSAAYFCASSPLAGLNYNEQFFGPGTRLTVL.

The rearrangement uses TRBV7-2 and TRBJ2-7, with 8 nucleotides matching TRBD2. Germline lookup yields CDR1 SGHTA and CDR2 FQGNSA. After removal of 2 bases from V and 6 bases from J, the junction contained 6 bases not matched to a gene. This CDR3 region has 14 residues. CDR3 region: CASSLRTSRREQYF. CDR3 nucleotides: TGTGCCAGCAGCTTAAGGACTAGCAGGCGCGAGCAGTACTTC.

The V and J genes are TRBV15 and TRBJ2-1; D is undetermined. CDR1 LNHNV and CDR2 YYDKDF come from the germline V gene (reference sequence). V dropped 0 bases and J dropped 2 bases, with 11 bases sitting between them. CDR3 length: 16 residues. The chain's CDR3 is CATSREKVWAYNEQFF. The CDR3 DNA reads TGTGCCACCAGCAGAGAGAAGGTTTGGGCCTACAATGAGCAGTTCTTC.

J is TRBJ2-7 and V is TRBV7-8; the D gene is possibly TRBD1 (6 bases). The V and J ends lost 2 bases and 6 bases respectively, with 11 bases between them. Germline assignment: CDR1 SGHVS and CDR2 FQNEAQ. The CDR3 spans 13 residues. For the CDR3, the DNA is TGTGCCAGCAGCTTAAGCGTAGGGGGCGAGCAGTACTTC. Residues: CASSLSVGGEQYF.

The chain combines TRBV20-1 with TRBJ2-7, with unresolved D. The CDR3 covers 10 residues. Trimming removed 8 bases at V and 3 bases at J, with 8 bases between. Germline V gene data show CDR1 as DFQATT and CDR2 as SNEGSKA (reference sequence). In DNA form, the CDR3 reads TGCAGTTACCAGGACTACGAGCAGTACTTC. Its protein is CSYQDYEQYF.

The chain recombines TRBV11-3 with TRBJ2-1; 10 bases are a match to TRBD2. Germline trimming cut 3 bases from V and 4 bases from J; bases unmatched to any gene: 6. The CDR3 is 16 amino acids. Germline V lookup: CDR1 SGHNT, CDR2 YENEEA. The CDR3 is CASSLGGLAAYNEQFF. The DNA for the CDR3 is TGTGCCAGCAGCTTGGGAGGACTAGCGGCTTACAATGAGCAGTTCTTC. Full variable domain (outside the CDR3, taken from reference TRBV11-3 and TRBJ2-1): EAGVVQSPRYKIIEKKQPVAFWCNPISGHNTLYWYLQNLGQGPELLIRYENEEAVDDSQLPKDRFSAERLKGVDSTLKIQPAELGDSAVYLCASSLGGLAAYNEQFFGPGTRLTVL.

The gene calls are TRBV28 and TRBJ2-7; TRBD1 might be the D (5 bases). The V end was cut by 3 bases, the J end by 1 base, with 10 bases between. This CDR3 is built from 14 residues. Germline CDR1 and CDR2: MDHEN and SYDVKM. The CDR3 coding sequence is TGTGCCAGCAGTTTCCCGGACACATCCTACGAGCAGTACTTC. This sequence encodes CASSFPDTSYEQYF.